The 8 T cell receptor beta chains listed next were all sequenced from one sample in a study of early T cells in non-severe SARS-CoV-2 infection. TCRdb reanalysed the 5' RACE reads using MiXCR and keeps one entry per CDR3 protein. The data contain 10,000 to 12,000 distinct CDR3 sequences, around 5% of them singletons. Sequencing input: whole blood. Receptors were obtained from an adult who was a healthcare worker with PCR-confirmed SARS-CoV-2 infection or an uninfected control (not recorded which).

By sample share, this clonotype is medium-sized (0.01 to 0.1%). CDR3 in amino acids: CASSSLEFAFF. DNA of the CDR3: TGTGCCAGCAGTTCCCTGGAGTTCGCTTTCTTT. The chain carries TRBV6-5 and TRBJ1-1, with D unclear. V was pared by 4 bases and J by 11 bases, with 11 bases between. Germline CDR1 is MNHEY and CDR2 is SVGAGI. The CDR3 contains 11 residues.

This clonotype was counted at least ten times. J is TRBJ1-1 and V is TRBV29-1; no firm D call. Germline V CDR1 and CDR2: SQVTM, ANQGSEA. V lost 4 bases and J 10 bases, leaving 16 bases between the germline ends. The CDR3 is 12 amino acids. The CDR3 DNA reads TGCAGCGTTGGGGCGTCGCCAGGTGTAGCTTTCTTT. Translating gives CSVGASPGVAFF.

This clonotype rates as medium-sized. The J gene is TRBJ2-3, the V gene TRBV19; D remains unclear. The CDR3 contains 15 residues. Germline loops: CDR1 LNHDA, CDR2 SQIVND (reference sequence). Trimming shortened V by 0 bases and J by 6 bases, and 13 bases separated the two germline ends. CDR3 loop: CASSIENRAMDTQYF. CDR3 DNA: TGTGCCAGTAGTATAGAAAATCGGGCGATGGATACGCAGTATTTT.

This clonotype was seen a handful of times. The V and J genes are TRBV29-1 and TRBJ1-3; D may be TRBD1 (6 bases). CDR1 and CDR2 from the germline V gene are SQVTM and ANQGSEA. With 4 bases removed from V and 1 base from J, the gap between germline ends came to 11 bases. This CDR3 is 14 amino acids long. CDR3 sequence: CSVVGGSSGNTIYF. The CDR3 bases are TGCAGCGTTGTAGGGGGATCTTCTGGAAACACCATATATTTT.

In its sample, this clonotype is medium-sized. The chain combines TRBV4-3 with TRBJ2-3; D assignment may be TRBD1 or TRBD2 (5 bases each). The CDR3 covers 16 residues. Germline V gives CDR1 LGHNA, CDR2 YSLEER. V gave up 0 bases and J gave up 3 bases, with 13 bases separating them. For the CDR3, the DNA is TGCGCCAGCAGCCAAGATTTAGGGACGGGAACAGATACGCAGTATTTT. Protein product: CASSQDLGTGTDTQYF.

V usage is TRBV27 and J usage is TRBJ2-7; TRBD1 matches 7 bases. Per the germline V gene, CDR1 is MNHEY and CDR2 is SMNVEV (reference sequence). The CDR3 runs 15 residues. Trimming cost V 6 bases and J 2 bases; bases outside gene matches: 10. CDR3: CASSLRTGSAYEQYF. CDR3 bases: TGTGCCAGCAGCCTTCGGACAGGTTCAGCCTACGAGCAGTACTTC.

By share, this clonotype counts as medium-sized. CDR3 nucleotide sequence: TGTGCCAGCTCCCAGCGGCTCCCCGGGGAGCTGTTTTTT. Amino acid sequence: CASSQRLPGELFF. V and J are TRBV5-6 and TRBJ2-2; D perhaps matches TRBD2 (5 bases). The germline V and J ends were trimmed by 7 bases and 6 bases, with 13 bases remaining between them. The CDR3 runs to 13 residues. Germline V gene lookup returns CDR1 SGHDT and CDR2 YYEEEE. The complete variable domain, with remaining parts taken from reference TRBV5-6 and TRBJ2-2, reads DAGVTQSPTHLIKTRGQQVTLRCSPKSGHDTVSWYQQALGQGPQFIFQYYEEEERQRGNFPDRFSGHQFPNYSSELNVNALLLGDSALYLCASSQRLPGELFFGEGSRLTVL.

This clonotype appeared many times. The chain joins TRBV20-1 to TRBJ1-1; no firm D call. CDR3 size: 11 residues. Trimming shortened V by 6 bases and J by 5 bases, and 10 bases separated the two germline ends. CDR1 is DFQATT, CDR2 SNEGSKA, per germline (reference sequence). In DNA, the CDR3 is TGCAGTGCGGCGAGGGAAACTGAAGCTTTCTTT. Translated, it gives CSAARETEAFF.